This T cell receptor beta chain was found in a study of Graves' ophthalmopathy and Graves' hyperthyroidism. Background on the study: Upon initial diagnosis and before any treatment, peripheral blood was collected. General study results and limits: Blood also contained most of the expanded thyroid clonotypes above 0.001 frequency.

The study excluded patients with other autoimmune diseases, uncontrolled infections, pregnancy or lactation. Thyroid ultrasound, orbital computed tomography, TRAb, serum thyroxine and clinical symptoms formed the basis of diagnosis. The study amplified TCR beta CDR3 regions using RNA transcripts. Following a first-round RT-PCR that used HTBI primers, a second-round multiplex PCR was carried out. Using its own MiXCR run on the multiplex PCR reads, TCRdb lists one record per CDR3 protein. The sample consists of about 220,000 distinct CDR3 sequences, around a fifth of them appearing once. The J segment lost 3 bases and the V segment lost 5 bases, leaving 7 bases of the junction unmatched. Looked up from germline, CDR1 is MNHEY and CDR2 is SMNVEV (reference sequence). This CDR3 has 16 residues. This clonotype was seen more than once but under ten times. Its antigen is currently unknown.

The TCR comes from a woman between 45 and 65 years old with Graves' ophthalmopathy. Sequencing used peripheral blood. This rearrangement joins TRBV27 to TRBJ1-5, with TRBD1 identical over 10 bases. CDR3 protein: CASSPGTGVLNQPQHF. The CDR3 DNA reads TGTGCCAGCAGTCCCGGGACAGGGGTTCTCAATCAGCCCCAGCATTTT.